The clone carrying this T cell receptor (beta chain) has a count of ten or more. The target antigen is unknown. V was pared by 2 bases and J by 3 bases, with 17 bases between. This CDR3 has 17 residues. Germline CDR1 LGHDT, CDR2 YNNKEL (reference sequence). This sample was taken from a study of response to subunit inactivated influenza vaccine. Regarding the study as a whole: Authors suggested seasonal influenza vaccinations each recruit few new T cells.

One entry per CDR3 protein results from TCRdb running MiXCR on the RT-PCR reads. Of under 800,000 distinct CDR3 sequences listed, about 15% are singletons. The chain recombines TRBV3-1 with TRBJ1-3; maybe TRBD1 (5 bases). The sequences come from PBMCs from blood, collected approximately 15 days before vaccination. The origin of this receptor is a man aged 50-59 years who received an inactivated influenza vaccine. Here the CDR3 reads CASSQLNGALFGNTIYF. CDR3 in DNA: TGTGCCAGCAGCCAACTAAACGGGGCCCTCTTTGGAAACACCATATATTTT.